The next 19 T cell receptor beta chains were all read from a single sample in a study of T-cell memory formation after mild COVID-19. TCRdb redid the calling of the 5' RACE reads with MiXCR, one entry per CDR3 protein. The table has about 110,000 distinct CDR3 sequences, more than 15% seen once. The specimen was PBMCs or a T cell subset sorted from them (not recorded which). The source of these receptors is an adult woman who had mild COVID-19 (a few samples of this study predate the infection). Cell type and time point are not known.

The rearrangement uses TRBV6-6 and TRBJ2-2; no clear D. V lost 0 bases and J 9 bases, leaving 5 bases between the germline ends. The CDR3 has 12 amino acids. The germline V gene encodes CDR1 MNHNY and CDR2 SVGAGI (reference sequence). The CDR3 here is CASSYSGWELFF. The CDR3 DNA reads TGTGCCAGCAGTTACTCGGGGTGGGAGCTGTTTTTT.

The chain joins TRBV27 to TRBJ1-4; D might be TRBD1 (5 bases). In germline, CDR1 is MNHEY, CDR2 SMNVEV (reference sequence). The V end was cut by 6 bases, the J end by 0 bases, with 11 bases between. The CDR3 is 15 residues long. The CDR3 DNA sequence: TGTGCCAGCAGCCCGGGGCGTGCAACTAATGAAAAACTGTTTTTT. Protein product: CASSPGRATNEKLFF.

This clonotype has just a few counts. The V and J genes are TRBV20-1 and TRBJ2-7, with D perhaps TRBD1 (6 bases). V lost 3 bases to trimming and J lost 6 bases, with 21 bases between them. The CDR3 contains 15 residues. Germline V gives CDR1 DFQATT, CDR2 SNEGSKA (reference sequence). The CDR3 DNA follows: TGCAGTGCTAGTGCTTCCGGGACAACAAGTGCCGAGCAGTACTTC. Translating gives CSASASGTTSAEQYF.

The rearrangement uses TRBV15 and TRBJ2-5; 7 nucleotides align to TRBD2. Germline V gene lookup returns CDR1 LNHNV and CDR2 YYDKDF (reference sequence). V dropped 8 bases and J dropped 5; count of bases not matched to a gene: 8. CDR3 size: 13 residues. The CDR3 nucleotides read TGTGCCACCGGGGTACTGGGAGGGGAGACCCAGTACTTC. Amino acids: CATGVLGGETQYF.

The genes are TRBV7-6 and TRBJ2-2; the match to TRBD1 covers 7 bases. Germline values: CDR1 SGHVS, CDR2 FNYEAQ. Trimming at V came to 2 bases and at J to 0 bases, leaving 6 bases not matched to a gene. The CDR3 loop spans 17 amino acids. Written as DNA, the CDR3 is TGTGCCAGCAGCTTAATTCGGACAGGAGCGAACACCGGGGAGCTGTTTTTT. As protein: CASSLIRTGANTGELFF.

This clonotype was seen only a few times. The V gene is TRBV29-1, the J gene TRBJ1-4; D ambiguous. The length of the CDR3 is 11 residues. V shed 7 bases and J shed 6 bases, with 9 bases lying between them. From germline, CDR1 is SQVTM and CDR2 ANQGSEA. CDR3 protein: CSARWYEKLFF. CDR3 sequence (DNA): TGCAGCGCCCGGTGGTATGAAAAACTGTTTTTT. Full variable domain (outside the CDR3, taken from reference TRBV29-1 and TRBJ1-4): SAVISQKPSRDICQRGTSLTIQCQVDSQVTMMFWYRQQPGQSLTLIATANQGSEATYESGFVIDKFPISRPNLTFSTLTVSNMSPEDSSIYLCSARWYEKLFFGSGTQLSVL.

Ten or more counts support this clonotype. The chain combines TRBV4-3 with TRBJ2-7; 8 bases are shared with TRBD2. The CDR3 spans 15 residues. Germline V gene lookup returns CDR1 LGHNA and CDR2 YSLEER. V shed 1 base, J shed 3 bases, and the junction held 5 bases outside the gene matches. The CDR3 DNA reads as TGCGCCAGCAGCCAAGGGTCTAGCGGGTACTACGAGCAGTACTTC. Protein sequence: CASSQGSSGYYEQYF.

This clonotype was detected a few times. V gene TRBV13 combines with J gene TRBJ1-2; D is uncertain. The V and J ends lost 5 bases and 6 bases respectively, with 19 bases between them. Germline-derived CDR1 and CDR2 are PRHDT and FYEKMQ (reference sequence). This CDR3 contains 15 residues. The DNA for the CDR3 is TGTGCCAGCAGCCTCTTCGGGGTAAAACTCGATGGCTACACCTTC. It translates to CASSLFGVKLDGYTF.

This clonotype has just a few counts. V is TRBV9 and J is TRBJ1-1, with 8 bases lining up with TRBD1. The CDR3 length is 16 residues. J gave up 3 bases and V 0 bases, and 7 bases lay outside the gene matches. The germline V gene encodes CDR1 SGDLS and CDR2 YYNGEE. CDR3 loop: CASSVGEPGGHTEAFF. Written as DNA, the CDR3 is TGTGCCAGCAGCGTAGGGGAGCCAGGGGGCCACACTGAAGCTTTCTTT. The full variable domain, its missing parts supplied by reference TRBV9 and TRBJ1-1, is DSGVTQTPKHLITATGQRVTLRCSPRSGDLSVYWYQQSLDQGLQFLIQYYNGEERAKGNILERFSAQQFPDLHSELNLSSLELGDSALYFCASSVGEPGGHTEAFFGQGTRLTVV.

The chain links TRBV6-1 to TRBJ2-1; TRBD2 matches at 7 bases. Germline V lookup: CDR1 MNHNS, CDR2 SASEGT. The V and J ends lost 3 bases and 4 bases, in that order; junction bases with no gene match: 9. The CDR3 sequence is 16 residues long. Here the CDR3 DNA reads TGTGCCAGCAGTGAGTGGACGGCTAGCGGTTACAATGAGCAGTTCTTC. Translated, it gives CASSEWTASGYNEQFF.

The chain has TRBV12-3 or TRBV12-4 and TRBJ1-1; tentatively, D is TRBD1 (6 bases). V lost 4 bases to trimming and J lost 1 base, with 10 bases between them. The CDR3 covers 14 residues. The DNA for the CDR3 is TGTGCCAGCAGTTGGGGGGGCGCGAACACTGAAGCTTTCTTT. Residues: CASSWGGANTEAFF.

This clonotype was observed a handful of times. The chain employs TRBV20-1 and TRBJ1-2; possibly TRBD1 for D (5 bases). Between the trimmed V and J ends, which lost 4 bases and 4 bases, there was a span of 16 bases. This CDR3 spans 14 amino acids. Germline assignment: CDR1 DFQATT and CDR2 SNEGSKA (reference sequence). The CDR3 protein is CSAKVTGLTYGYTF. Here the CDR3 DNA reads TGCAGTGCTAAAGTAACAGGTTTGACCTATGGCTACACCTTC.

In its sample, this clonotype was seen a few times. CDR3 in amino acids: CASSPPEVLGYNEQFF. The CDR3 DNA follows: TGTGCCAGCTCACCCCCGGAAGTTTTAGGGTACAATGAGCAGTTCTTC. V and J are TRBV18 and TRBJ2-1; D ambiguous. Trimming took off 3 bases at V and 4 bases at J, with 16 bases between the two ends. This CDR3 is built from 16 residues. Per germline, CDR1 KGHSH and CDR2 LQKENI.

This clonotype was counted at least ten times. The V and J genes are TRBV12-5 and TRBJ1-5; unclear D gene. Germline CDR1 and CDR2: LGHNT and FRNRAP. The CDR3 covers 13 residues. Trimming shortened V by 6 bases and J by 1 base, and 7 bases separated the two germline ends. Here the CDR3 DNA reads TGTGCTAGTGGCCTCGGGAGCAATCAGCCCCAGCATTTT. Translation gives CASGLGSNQPQHF.

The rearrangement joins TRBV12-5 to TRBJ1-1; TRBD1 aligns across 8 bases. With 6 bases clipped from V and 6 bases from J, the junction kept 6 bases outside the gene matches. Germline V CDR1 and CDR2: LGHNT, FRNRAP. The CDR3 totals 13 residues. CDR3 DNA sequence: TGTGCTAGTGGCCTGGACAGGGCGTCTGAAGCTTTCTTT. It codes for CASGLDRASEAFF.

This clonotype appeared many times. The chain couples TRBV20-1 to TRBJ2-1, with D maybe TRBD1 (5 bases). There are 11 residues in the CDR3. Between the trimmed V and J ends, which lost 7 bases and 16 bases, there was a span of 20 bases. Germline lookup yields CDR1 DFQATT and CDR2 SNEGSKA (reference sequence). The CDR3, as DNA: TGCAGTGTACGAACGCGACAGCCGCCCTTCTTC. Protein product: CSVRTRQPPFF.

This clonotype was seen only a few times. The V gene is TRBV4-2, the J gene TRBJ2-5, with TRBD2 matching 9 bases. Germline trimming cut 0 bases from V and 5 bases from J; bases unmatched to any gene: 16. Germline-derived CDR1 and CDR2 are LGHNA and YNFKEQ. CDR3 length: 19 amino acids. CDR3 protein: CASSQEWRMVAGARETQYF. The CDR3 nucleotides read TGTGCCAGCAGCCAAGAGTGGCGGATGGTAGCGGGGGCCCGGGAGACCCAGTACTTC.

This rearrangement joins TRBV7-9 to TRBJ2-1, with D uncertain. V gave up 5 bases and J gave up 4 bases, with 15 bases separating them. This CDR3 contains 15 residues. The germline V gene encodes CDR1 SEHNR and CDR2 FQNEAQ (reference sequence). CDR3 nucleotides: TGTGCCAGCAGCCCACGGACGAGAATTTACAATGAGCAGTTCTTC. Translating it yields CASSPRTRIYNEQFF.

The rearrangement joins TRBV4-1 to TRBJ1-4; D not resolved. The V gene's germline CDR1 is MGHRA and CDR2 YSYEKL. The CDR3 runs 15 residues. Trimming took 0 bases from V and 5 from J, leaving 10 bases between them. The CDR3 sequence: CASSQEPGVNEKLFF. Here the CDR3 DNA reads TGCGCCAGCAGCCAAGAGCCGGGAGTCAATGAAAAACTGTTTTTT.